The entry below describes one TCR beta chain. Its antigen is not known. The data are from a study of monozygotic twins with inflammatory bowel disease. Findings and limits, study-wide: What may have added variability to patient repertoires is that immunosuppressive treatments differed.

The authors used 3500 ng of total RNA per TCR library. Each UMI, carrying a 6-nucleotide sample barcode, came from template switching. From the 5' RACE reads, TCRdb lists one entry per CDR3 protein and no DNA. Recorded for this sample: about 440,000 distinct CDR3 sequences. Investigators pulled total RNA out of whole blood and did not sort T cells. This clonotype originated in a human donor with ulcerative colitis or Crohn's disease, or a healthy co-twin of an affected twin (not recorded which). Sequenced: blood.

CDR3 loop: CASSLAGDAFF. V is TRBV5-1 and J is TRBJ1-1. The germline gives CDR1 SGHRS, CDR2 YFSETQ. CDR3 length: 11 residues.